The 25 T cell receptor beta chains in this list originate from one sample, sequenced in a study of cytomegalovirus exposure and HLA in healthy donors. It was with 60 Vbeta and 13 Jbeta primers that the PCR ran. Method: immunoSEQ multiplex PCR; TCRdb's copy keeps in-frame clones and lacks some. The table includes under 200,000 clones, around 78% detected once. Sequences were obtained from PBMCs. Receptors were obtained from a man in his forties in good health and CMV-seronegative.

J is TRBJ2-3 and V is TRBV25-1, with 9 bases aligning to TRBD2. Per the germline V gene, CDR1 is MGHDK and CDR2 is SYGVNS. V shed 4 bases and J 6 bases; nucleotides not matched to a gene: 8. The CDR3 extends over 15 amino acids. CDR3 in DNA: TGTGCCAGCAGTGGAGATAGCGGGAGTGCGGATACGCAGTATTTT. Translation: CASSGDSGSADTQYF.

This clone was observed a single time. The gene calls are TRBV15 and TRBJ1-5; possibly TRBD1 for D (6 bases). Germline CDR1 reads LNHNV; CDR2 reads YYDKDF (reference sequence). V was clipped by 3 bases and J by 9 bases, with 18 bases between them. CDR3 size: 15 residues. The CDR3 protein is CATSRGKGGDWPQHF. The CDR3 DNA reads as TGTGCCACCAGCAGGGGTAAAGGGGGGGATTGGCCCCAGCATTTT.

The chain joins TRBV27 to TRBJ1-1; D gene ambiguous. The V and J ends lost 5 bases and 1 base respectively, with 11 bases between them. Germline V gene sequence: CDR1 MNHEY, CDR2 SMNVEV (reference sequence). The CDR3 loop spans 14 amino acids. The DNA for the CDR3 is TGTGCCAGCAGTCCCAGATTTCAGAACACTGAAGCTTTCTTT. This encodes CASSPRFQNTEAFF.

V gene TRBV7-3 combines with J gene TRBJ1-1; the match to TRBD1 covers 9 bases. The germline V gene has CDR1 SGHTA and CDR2 FQGTGA. The trim removed 1 base at V and 5 bases at J, leaving 5 bases unmatched. The CDR3 is 15 residues long. In DNA, the CDR3 is TGTGCCAGCAGCTTAAGCTCGACAGGGGGAACTGAAGCTTTCTTT. Encoded protein: CASSLSSTGGTEAFF.

This chain uses TRBV21-1 with TRBJ2-2; the DNA was not compared with TRBD1, the D call given in the table. TRBV21-1 is a documented pseudogene. This CDR3 has 18 residues. CDR3 sequence reads: CASSKRFPGQGNTGELFF. The CDR3, as DNA: TGTGCCAGCAGCAAAAGGTTCCCCGGACAGGGTAACACCGGGGAGCTGTTTTTT.

This chain uses TRBV7-3 with TRBJ2-3; 8 bases match TRBD1. The germline gives CDR1 SGHTA, CDR2 FQGTGA. Germline trimming cut 4 bases from V and 0 bases from J; bases unmatched to any gene: 3. The CDR3 contains 15 residues. CDR3: CASSSRTGSTDTQYF. In DNA, the CDR3 is TGTGCCAGCAGCTCGAGGACAGGGAGCACAGATACGCAGTATTTT.

The CDR3 nucleotides read TGTGCCTGGAGTGTAAAGGCAGGGGGCCATGGCTACACCTTC. Its translation is CAWSVKAGGHGYTF. V and J are TRBV30 and TRBJ1-2, with 8 bases lining up with TRBD1. Germline V gives CDR1 GTSNPN, CDR2 SVGIG (reference sequence). Trimming at V came to 0 bases and at J to 6 bases, leaving 6 bases not matched to a gene. The CDR3 runs to 14 residues.

This chain connects TRBV11-2 to TRBJ1-1; D unclear. CDR1 SGHAT and CDR2 FQNNGV come from the germline V gene. The V gene lost 4 bases and the J gene lost 3 bases, with 9 bases spanning the gap. The CDR3 sequence is 13 residues long. The CDR3 nucleotides are TGTGCCAGCAGCTGGTCGAGGGACACTGAAGCTTTCTTT. Translation: CASSWSRDTEAFF.

This chain uses TRBV28 with TRBJ2-5; the match to TRBD1 covers 8 bases. CDR3 length: 16 residues. The V gene's germline CDR1 is MDHEN and CDR2 SYDVKM. V gave up 2 bases and J gave up 5 bases; unmatched junction bases: 10. The CDR3 sequence is CASSLLETGDEETQYF. The CDR3 DNA reads TGTGCCAGCAGTTTACTTGAGACAGGGGATGAGGAGACCCAGTACTTC.

This clone was recorded a few times. This chain links TRBV16 with TRBJ2-7, with 7 bases identical to TRBD2. Germline values: CDR1 KGHSY, CDR2 FQNENV. With 2 bases clipped from V and 0 bases from J, the junction kept 13 bases outside the gene matches. CDR3 size: 18 residues. Written as DNA, the CDR3 is TGTGCCAGCAGCCAACGCTTGGGGGAGGGTCCAAACTCCTACGAGCAGTACTTC. Translating gives CASSQRLGEGPNSYEQYF.

The rearrangement joins TRBV2 to TRBJ1-1, with a tentative D call TRBD1 (6 bases). The germline V and J ends were trimmed by 9 bases and 0 bases, with 23 bases remaining between them. The CDR3 is 17 amino acids. In germline, CDR1 is SNHLY, CDR2 FYNNEI. CDR3 bases: TGTGCCAGGACAGGTCCGAGTGAGGGTCGACTGAACACTGAAGCTTTCTTT. The encoded protein is CARTGPSEGRLNTEAFF.

This chain links TRBV7-9 with TRBJ2-6; possible D gene TRBD2, 6 bases. The V end was cut by 5 bases, the J end by 0 bases, with 17 bases between. The CDR3 totals 18 residues. Germline CDR1 and CDR2: SEHNR and FQNEAQ (reference sequence). CDR3 nucleotides: TGTGCCAGCAGCGTGAGAAGGACGGGAGTCTCTGGGGCCAACGTCCTGACTTTC. The encoded protein is CASSVRRTGVSGANVLTF.

This chain joins TRBV6-6 and TRBJ1-2; TRBD1 matches 7 bases. Trimming took 5 bases from V and 8 from J; bases not matched to a gene: 17. There are 16 residues in the CDR3. The germline V gene encodes CDR1 MNHNY and CDR2 SVGAGI (reference sequence). CDR3 residues: CASSQWDRIIPLGYTF. For the CDR3, the DNA is TGTGCCAGCAGTCAATGGGACAGAATTATACCTTTGGGCTACACCTTC.

V usage is TRBV6-5 and J usage is TRBJ2-1, with 12 positions matching TRBD2. The junction had 8 bases not matched to a gene; V was cut back by 8 bases and J by 9 bases. The germline gives CDR1 MNHEY, CDR2 SVGAGI. The CDR3 contains 14 residues. CDR3: CASGLAGGLGEQFF. The CDR3 DNA is TGTGCCAGCGGGCTAGCGGGAGGGCTGGGTGAGCAGTTCTTC.

The chain links TRBV6-6 to TRBJ2-2; no definite D call. Trimming pared 0 bases from V and 6 bases from J, leaving 8 bases between. From germline, CDR1 is MNHNY and CDR2 SVGAGI (reference sequence). CDR3 length: 14 residues. The CDR3 nucleotides read TGTGCCAGCAGTTACTCAGAGTTCCCCGGGGAGCTGTTTTTT. As protein: CASSYSEFPGELFF.

V and J are TRBV19 and TRBJ1-4; 8 bases map to TRBD1. Germline CDR1 is LNHDA and CDR2 is SQIVND (reference sequence). The CDR3 covers 17 residues. J gave up 3 bases and V 4 bases, and 10 bases lay outside the gene matches. As DNA, the CDR3 is TGTGCCAGTAGTACCCGCCGGGACAGGAGCCCTAATGAAAAACTGTTTTTT. Translated, it gives CASSTRRDRSPNEKLFF.

By proportion, this clone is medium-sized. The gene calls are TRBV19 and TRBJ1-1, with 8 nucleotides matching TRBD1. Germline V gene data show CDR1 as LNHDA and CDR2 as SQIVND (reference sequence). V shed 5 bases, J shed 1 base, and the junction held 15 bases outside the gene matches. The CDR3 contains 18 residues. The CDR3 coding sequence is TGTGCCAGTAGTCGATCCTCTCTTCGGACAGGGCCGAACACTGAAGCTTTCTTT. This gives the protein CASSRSSLRTGPNTEAFF.

This clone appeared a few times. The gene calls are TRBV7-9 and TRBJ2-6; 7 bases are a match to TRBD1. This CDR3 is 19 amino acids long. V lost 2 bases and J lost 1; bases outside the gene matches: 11. Per germline, CDR1 SEHNR and CDR2 FQNEAQ (reference sequence). The CDR3 DNA is TGTGCCAGCAGCTTAACTGGACAGGCTGATTTTTCTGGGGCCAACGTCCTGACTTTC. Translation gives CASSLTGQADFSGANVLTF.

V and J are TRBV19 and TRBJ2-2; 9 bases align to TRBD2. V lost 5 bases, J lost 5 bases, and 9 bases stayed unmatched. Germline V gene lookup returns CDR1 LNHDA and CDR2 SQIVND (reference sequence). This CDR3 comprises 16 residues. CDR3 sequence reads: CASSGFAAGGTGELFF. In DNA, the CDR3 is TGTGCCAGTAGTGGTTTCGCGGCGGGGGGGACCGGGGAGCTGTTTTTT.

The chain has TRBV4-2 and TRBJ1-4; D perhaps matches TRBD1 (5 bases). Trimming shortened V by 1 base and J by 7 bases, and 13 bases separated the two germline ends. The CDR3 covers 15 residues. Germline values: CDR1 LGHNA, CDR2 YNFKEQ. The CDR3: CASSQGEGPSEKLFF. The CDR3 DNA reads TGTGCCAGCAGCCAAGGGGAGGGACCGAGTGAAAAACTGTTTTTT.

The chain recombines TRBV12-5 with TRBJ2-2, with D maybe TRBD2 (6 bases). The CDR3 covers 15 residues. V was clipped by 1 base and J by 0 bases, with 6 bases between them. Germline CDR1 and CDR2: LGHNT and FRNRAP. The CDR3 DNA reads as TGTGCTAGTGGTTTGGGGACTACGAACACCGGGGAGCTGTTTTTT. This gives the protein CASGLGTTNTGELFF.

This clone was recorded a few times. The chain couples TRBV6-5 to TRBJ1-2; 7 nucleotides match TRBD1. In germline, CDR1 is MNHEY, CDR2 SVGAGI. V lost 5 bases and J lost 2; bases outside the gene matches: 2. This CDR3 comprises 13 residues. CDR3 DNA: TGTGCCAGCAGTCAGGGACAGAACTATGGCTACACCTTC. Translated: CASSQGQNYGYTF.

The chain couples TRBV7-3 to TRBJ1-2, with 9 bases identical to TRBD1. Germline V CDR1 and CDR2: SGHTA, FQGTGA. Trimming removed 4 bases from V and 6 bases from J; junction bases left unmatched: 9. The CDR3 consists of 15 residues. CDR3 sequence (DNA): TGTGCCAGCAGCTCTAACCCCGACAGGGGGAATGGCTACACCTTC. Encoded protein: CASSSNPDRGNGYTF.

This clone was seen just once. V is TRBV9 and J is TRBJ2-3; 8 bases match TRBD2. The V gene's germline CDR1 is SGDLS and CDR2 YYNGEE. CDR3 length: 15 amino acids. V lost 5 bases, J lost 4 bases, and 9 bases stayed unmatched. CDR3 DNA: TGTGCCAGCAGTTCGAGAGCGGGAGTGCCAGATACGCAGTATTTT. It encodes CASSSRAGVPDTQYF.

This chain joins TRBV4-1 and TRBJ2-5; 14 bases match TRBD2. Unmatched junction bases numbered 4, after V lost 3 bases and J lost 4 bases. There are 16 residues in the CDR3. Germline lookup yields CDR1 MGHRA and CDR2 YSYEKL. Written as DNA, the CDR3 is TGCGCCAGCAGCCATGCTGGACTAGCGGGAGGAGAGACCCAGTACTTC. Translation: CASSHAGLAGGETQYF.